The source of this T cell receptor beta chain is a study of patients and donors after allogeneic stem cell transplantation (dated by TCRdb to the early 2020s). Regarding this clonotype: Its recognized antigen is unknown. Base qualities are missing; no much larger clone stands one base away.

There are 15 amino acids in the CDR3, from cysteine to phenylalanine inclusive. Only the CDR3 DNA stays, 45 bases, in frame from base 1. The germline ends are 9 bases apart after V is trimmed by 0 bases and J by 1 base. The germline V gene (reference sequence) yields PRHDT for CDR1 and FYEKMQ for CDR2. Libraries were prepared through RT-PCR. TCRdb records NextSeq 550 as the sequencer. TCRdb applied fastp at Q25 and MiXCR to the public reads, then kept only in-frame beta chains. Entries that share a CDR3 protein sequence are merged under the most common genes and DNA. Across this sample there are 200,000 to 250,000 distinct CDR3 sequences, with roughly two fifths seen only once. About 9.9% of the sample lies in the top ten.

The receptor was isolated from a human donor who was either an allogeneic HSCT recipient or a stem cell or donor lymphocyte infusion donor (not recorded which). It is not recorded whose cells these are; they may come from a transplant donor. Sequencing was done on a sample of blood, either unsorted or a sorted T cell fraction (not recorded which). In this chain, TRBV13 is recombined with TRBJ1-1; confidence is insufficient to name the D gene. The CDR3 region reads CASSLGPQPNTEAFF. The sequenced DNA is TGTGCCAGCAGCTTAGGCCCACAGCCGAACACTGAAGCTTTCTTT. The variable domain in full, with residues beyond the CDR3 obtained from the reference TRBV13 and TRBJ1-1 genes, is AAGVIQSPRHLIKEKRETATLKCYPIPRHDTVYWYQQGPGQDPQFLISFYEKMQSDKGSIPDRFSAQQFSDYHSELNMSSLELGDSALYFCASSLGPQPNTEAFFGQGTRLTVV.